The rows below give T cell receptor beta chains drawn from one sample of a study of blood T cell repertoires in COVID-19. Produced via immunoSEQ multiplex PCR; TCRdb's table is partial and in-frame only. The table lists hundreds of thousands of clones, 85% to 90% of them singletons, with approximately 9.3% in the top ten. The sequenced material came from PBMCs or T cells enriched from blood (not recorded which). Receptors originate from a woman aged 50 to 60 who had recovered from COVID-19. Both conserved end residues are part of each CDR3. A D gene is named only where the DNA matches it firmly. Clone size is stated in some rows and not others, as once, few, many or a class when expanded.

CDR3: CASSLLGGEIPLHF
DNA: TGTGCCAGCAGTTTATTGGGCGGGGAGATCCCCCTCCACTTT
V: TRBV27
J: TRBJ1-6
size: NA
D: NA

CDR3: CASSVGGNLGNTIYF
DNA: TGTGCCAGCAGCGTAGGAGGCAATTTGGGAAACACCATATATTTT
V: TRBV9
J: TRBJ1-3
size: NA
D: NA

CDR3: CASSHLDRGANTEAFF
DNA: TGTGCCAGCAGTCACCTCGACAGGGGCGCGAACACTGAAGCTTTCTTT
V: TRBV6-2/TRBV6-3
J: TRBJ1-1
size: NA
D: TRBD1

CDR3: CASRTGNNYGYTF
DNA: TGTGCCAGTAGGACAGGGAATAACTATGGCTACACCTTC
V: TRBV6-5
J: TRBJ1-2
size: NA
D: TRBD1

CDR3: CASSVEATGRYGYTF
DNA: TGTGCCAGCAGCGTCGAAGCGACAGGGCGCTATGGCTACACCTTC
V: TRBV9
J: TRBJ1-2
size: NA
D: TRBD1

CDR3: CASSPAGRAGNQPQHF
DNA: TGTGCCAGCTCACCAGCGGGGAGGGCCGGCAATCAGCCCCAGCATTTT
V: TRBV18
J: TRBJ1-5
size: NA
D: NA

CDR3: CASSLRTGLNTEAFF
DNA: TGTGCCAGCAGCTTACGGACAGGATTGAACACTGAAGCTTTCTTT
V: TRBV11-1
J: TRBJ1-1
size: NA
D: TRBD1

CDR3: CASSLVRGRLGYGYTF
DNA: TGTGCCAGCAGCTTAGTAAGAGGGCGTCTGGGCTATGGCTACACCTTC
V: TRBV11-2
J: TRBJ1-2
size: NA
D: NA

CDR3: CAGATDNYGYTF
DNA: TGTGCCGGGGCGACTGATAACTATGGCTACACCTTC
V: TRBV2
J: TRBJ1-2
size: NA
D: NA

CDR3: CASSVSANYGYTF
DNA: TGTGCCAGCAGTGTGAGCGCTAACTATGGCTACACCTTC
V: TRBV2
J: TRBJ1-2
size: NA
D: NA

CDR3: CASSLMPSGNNEQFF
DNA: TGTGCCAGCAGCTTAATGCCTAGCGGGAACAATGAGCAGTTCTTC
V: TRBV7-3
J: TRBJ2-1
size: NA
D: TRBD2

CDR3: CASSLAGYEQFF
DNA: TGTGCCAGCAGCTTAGCGGGCTATGAGCAGTTCTTC
V: TRBV7-2
J: TRBJ2-1
size: NA
D: NA

CDR3: CASSEFEVGNQPQHF
DNA: TGTGCCAGCTCCGAGTTTGAGGTCGGGAATCAGCCCCAGCATTTT
V: TRBV18
J: TRBJ1-5
size: NA
D: NA

CDR3: CAWRDPGGTGFF
DNA: TGTGCCTGGAGGGACCCAGGCGGGACAGGGTTCTTC
V: TRBV30
J: TRBJ2-7
size: few
D: TRBD1

CDR3: CASRGDSEKLFF
DNA: TGCGCCAGCAGGGGGGACAGTGAAAAACTGTTTTTT
V: TRBV10-2
J: TRBJ1-4
size: NA
D: TRBD1

CDR3: CASDRDYNSPLHF
DNA: TGTGCCAGCGACAGGGATTATAATTCACCCCTCCACTTT
V: TRBV2
J: TRBJ1-6
size: NA
D: TRBD1

CDR3: CASSNPGELDGARGNQPQHF
DNA: TGTGCCAGTAGTAACCCAGGGGAGCTAGACGGGGCAAGGGGCAATCAGCCCCAGCATTTT
V: TRBV19
J: TRBJ1-5
size: once
D: NA

CDR3: CAWSYGTSGSYNEQFF
DNA: TGTGCCTGGAGTTATGGGACTAGCGGCTCCTACAATGAGCAGTTCTTC
V: TRBV30
J: TRBJ2-1
size: NA
D: TRBD2

CDR3: CASSERWAQPQHF
DNA: TGTGCCAGCAGTGAACGATGGGCCCAGCCCCAGCATTTT
V: TRBV2
J: TRBJ1-5
size: NA
D: NA

CDR3: CASSGSSYEQYF
DNA: TGTGCCAGCAGCGGGAGCTCCTACGAGCAGTACTTC
V: TRBV28
J: TRBJ2-7
size: NA
D: NA

CDR3: CASSPSQRETQYF
DNA: TGTGCCAGCAGTCCCTCACAGAGAGAGACCCAGTACTTC
V: TRBV27
J: TRBJ2-5
size: NA
D: NA

CDR3: CASSQGVGQSYGYTF
DNA: TGCGCCAGCAGCCAAGGGGTAGGACAGAGCTATGGCTACACCTTC
V: TRBV4-3
J: TRBJ1-2
size: NA
D: NA

CDR3: CASSPMGQGGTEAFF
DNA: TGCGCCAGCAGCCCAATGGGACAGGGTGGGACTGAAGCTTTCTTT
V: TRBV5-1
J: TRBJ1-1
size: NA
D: TRBD1

CDR3: CAIFGQGNSPLHF
DNA: TGTGCCATCTTTGGGCAGGGTAATTCACCCCTCCACTTT
V: TRBV28
J: TRBJ1-6
size: NA
D: NA

CDR3: CASSTGGPSTEAFF
DNA: TGCGCCAGCAGTACAGGGGGCCCCAGCACTGAAGCTTTCTTT
V: TRBV5-1
J: TRBJ1-1
size: NA
D: TRBD1

CDR3: CASSETGDVNNSPLHF
DNA: TGTGCCAGCAGTGAGACAGGGGATGTTAATAATTCACCCCTCCACTTT
V: TRBV6-4
J: TRBJ1-6
size: NA
D: TRBD1

CDR3: CASSLVDRGYTF
DNA: TGTGCCAGCAGTTTAGTAGATCGGGGCTACACCTTC
V: TRBV28
J: TRBJ1-2
size: NA
D: NA

CDR3: CASSLTGGNYGYTF
DNA: TGTGCCAGCAGTCTGACAGGGGGCAACTATGGCTACACCTTC
V: TRBV28
J: TRBJ1-2
size: once
D: TRBD1

CDR3: CASSLSSGGADTQYF
DNA: TGTGCCAGCAGTTTAAGTAGCGGGGGGGCAGATACGCAGTATTTT
V: TRBV28
J: TRBJ2-3
size: NA
D: TRBD2

CDR3: CATSGGIGTGPYEQYF
DNA: TGTGCCACCAGTGGGGGAATTGGGACAGGGCCTTACGAGCAGTACTTC
V: TRBV24-1
J: TRBJ2-7
size: NA
D: TRBD1

CDR3: CASSGGQGNEKLFF
DNA: TGTGCCAGCAGCGGGGGACAGGGGAATGAAAAACTGTTTTTT
V: TRBV9
J: TRBJ1-4
size: NA
D: TRBD1

CDR3: CASSPGWTGRDGYTF
DNA: TGTGCCAGCAGCCCGGGGTGGACCGGGAGAGATGGCTACACCTTC
V: TRBV5-4
J: TRBJ1-2
size: NA
D: NA

CDR3: CASSPLAGVPFF
DNA: TGTGCCAGCAGTCCGCTAGCGGGGGTTCCGTTCTTC
V: TRBV27
J: TRBJ2-1
size: NA
D: TRBD2

CDR3: CASSTRQNTEAFF
DNA: TGTGCCAGTAGTACCCGACAGAACACTGAAGCTTTCTTT
V: TRBV19
J: TRBJ1-1
size: NA
D: NA

CDR3: CASTKARIMSPLHF
DNA: TGCGCCAGCACGAAAGCCCGAATCATGTCACCCCTCCACTTT
V: TRBV23-1
J: TRBJ1-6
size: once
D: NA